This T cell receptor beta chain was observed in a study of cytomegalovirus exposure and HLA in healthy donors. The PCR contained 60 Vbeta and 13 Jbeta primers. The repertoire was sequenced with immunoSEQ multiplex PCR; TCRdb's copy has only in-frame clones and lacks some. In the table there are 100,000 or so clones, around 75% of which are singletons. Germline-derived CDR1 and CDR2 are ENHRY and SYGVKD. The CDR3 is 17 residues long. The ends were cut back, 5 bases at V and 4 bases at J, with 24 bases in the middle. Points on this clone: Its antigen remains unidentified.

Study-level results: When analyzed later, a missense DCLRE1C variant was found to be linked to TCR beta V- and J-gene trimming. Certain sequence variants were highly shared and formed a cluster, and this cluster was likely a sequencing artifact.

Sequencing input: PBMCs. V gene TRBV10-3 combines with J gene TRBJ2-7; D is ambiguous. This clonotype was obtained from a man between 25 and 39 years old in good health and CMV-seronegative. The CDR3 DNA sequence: TGTGCCATCAGTCCCTCCGCGGTAAGGAACCTCCCTTACGAGCAGTACTTC. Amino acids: CAISPSAVRNLPYEQYF.